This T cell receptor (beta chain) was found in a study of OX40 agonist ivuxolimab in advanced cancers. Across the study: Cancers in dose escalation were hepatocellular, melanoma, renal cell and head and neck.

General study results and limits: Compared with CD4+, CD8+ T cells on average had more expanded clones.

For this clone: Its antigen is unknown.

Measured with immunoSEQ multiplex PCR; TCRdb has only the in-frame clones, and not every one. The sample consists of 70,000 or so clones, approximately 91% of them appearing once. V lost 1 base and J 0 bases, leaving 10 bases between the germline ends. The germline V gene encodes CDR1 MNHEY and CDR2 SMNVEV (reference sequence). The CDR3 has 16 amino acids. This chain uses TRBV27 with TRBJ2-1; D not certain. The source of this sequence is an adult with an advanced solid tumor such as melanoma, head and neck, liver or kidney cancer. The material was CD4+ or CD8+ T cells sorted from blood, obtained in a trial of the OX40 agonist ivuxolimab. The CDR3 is CASSLYIESSYNEQFF. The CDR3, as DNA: TGTGCCAGCAGTTTATACATCGAGAGCTCCTACAATGAGCAGTTCTTC.